Presented here are 3 T cell receptor beta chains from one specimen sequenced in a study of blood T cell repertoires in COVID-19. The protocol was immunoSEQ multiplex PCR, while the TCRdb copy is restricted to in-frame clones and leaves out a portion. The data contain about 49,000 clones, 90% to 95% of them singletons. Sequences were obtained from peripheral blood. The receptor set was obtained from a man in his fifties or sixties with COVID-19, enrolled during active disease.

This clone was seen a few times. The chain carries TRBV23-1 and TRBJ1-2; D not resolved. TRBV23-1 carries the ORF label, with uncertain function. V was pared by 0 bases and J by 2 bases, with 13 bases between. The CDR3 is made up of 16 amino acids. The CDR3 DNA is TGCGCCAGCAGTCAATCGAAGACGGAGGTAAACTATGGCTACACCTTC. It specifies CASSQSKTEVNYGYTF.

The chain uses TRBV6-6 and TRBJ2-1; D perhaps matches TRBD1 (6 bases). The CDR3 runs to 12 residues. CDR1 and CDR2 from the germline V gene are MNHNY and SVGAGI (reference sequence). V was shortened by 2 bases and J by 10 bases, with 9 bases between the two germline ends. The CDR3 loop reads CASSYQGREQFF. As DNA, the CDR3 is TGTGCCAGCAGTTACCAGGGGCGAGAGCAGTTCTTC.

CDR3: CAWSSQRNQPQHF. CDR3 DNA sequence: TGTGCCTGGAGTTCCCAGAGGAATCAGCCCCAGCATTTT. The rearrangement uses TRBV30 and TRBJ1-5, with D unclear. The CDR3 is made up of 13 amino acids. The germline V gene encodes CDR1 GTSNPN and CDR2 SVGIG (reference sequence). Trimming pared 2 bases from V and 4 bases from J, leaving 9 bases between. Complete variable domain (other parts from reference TRBV30 and TRBJ1-5): SQTIHQWPATLVQPVGSPLSLECTVEGTSNPNLYWYRQAAGRGLQLLFYSVGIGQISSEVPQNLSASRPQDRQFILSSKKLLLSDSGFYLCAWSSQRNQPQHFGDGTRLSIL.